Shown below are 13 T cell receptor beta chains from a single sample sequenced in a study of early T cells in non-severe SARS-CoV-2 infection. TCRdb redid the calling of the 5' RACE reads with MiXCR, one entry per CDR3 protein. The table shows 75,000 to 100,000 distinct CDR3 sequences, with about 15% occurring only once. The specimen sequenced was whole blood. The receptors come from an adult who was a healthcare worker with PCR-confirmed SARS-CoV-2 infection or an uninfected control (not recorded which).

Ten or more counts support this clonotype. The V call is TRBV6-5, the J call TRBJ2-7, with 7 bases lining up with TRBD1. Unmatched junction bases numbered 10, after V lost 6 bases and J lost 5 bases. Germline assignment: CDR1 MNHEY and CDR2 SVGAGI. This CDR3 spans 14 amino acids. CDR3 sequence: CASRIRQGIHEQYF. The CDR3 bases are TGTGCCAGCAGGATCCGACAGGGTATCCACGAGCAGTACTTC.

Here the CDR3 DNA reads TGCAGTGCTGCCGATTCAGCGGAGGTTAACACCGGGGAGCTGTTTTTT. It yields the protein CSAADSAEVNTGELFF. The genes are TRBV20-1 and TRBJ2-2; D might be TRBD2 (5 bases). Trimming pared 5 bases from V and 2 bases from J, leaving 18 bases between. Per germline, CDR1 DFQATT and CDR2 SNEGSKA (reference sequence). The CDR3 has 16 amino acids.

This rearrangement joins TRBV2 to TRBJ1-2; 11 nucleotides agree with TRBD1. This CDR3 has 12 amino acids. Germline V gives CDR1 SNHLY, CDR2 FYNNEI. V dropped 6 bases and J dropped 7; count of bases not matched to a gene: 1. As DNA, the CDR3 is TGTGCCAGCAGGGGGACAGGGGGTGGCTACACCTTC. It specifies CASRGTGGGYTF.

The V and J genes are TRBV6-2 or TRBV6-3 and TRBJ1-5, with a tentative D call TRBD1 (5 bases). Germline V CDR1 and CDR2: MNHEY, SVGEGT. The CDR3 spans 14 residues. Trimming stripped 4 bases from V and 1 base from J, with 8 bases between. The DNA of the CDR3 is TGTGCCAGCAGTTTTGGGGCGAGCAATCAGCCCCAGCATTTT. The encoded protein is CASSFGASNQPQHF.

The CDR3 spells CASRQVNTEAFF. Written as DNA, the CDR3 is TGTGCCAGCAGACAGGTGAACACTGAAGCTTTCTTT. The chain links TRBV12-3 or TRBV12-4 to TRBJ1-1, with D tentatively TRBD1 (5 bases). Between the trimmed V and J ends, which lost 6 bases and 0 bases, there was a span of 5 bases. The CDR3 has 12 residues.

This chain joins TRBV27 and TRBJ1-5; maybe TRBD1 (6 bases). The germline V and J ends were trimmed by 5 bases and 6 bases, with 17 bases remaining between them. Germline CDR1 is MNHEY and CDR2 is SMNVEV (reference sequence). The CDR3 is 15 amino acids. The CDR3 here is CASSATGWISQPQHF. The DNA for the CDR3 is TGTGCCAGCAGTGCCACAGGGTGGATAAGTCAGCCCCAGCATTTT.

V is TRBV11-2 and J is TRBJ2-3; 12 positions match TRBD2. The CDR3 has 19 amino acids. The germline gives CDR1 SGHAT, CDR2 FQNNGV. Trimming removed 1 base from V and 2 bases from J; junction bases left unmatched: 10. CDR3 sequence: CASSLVVLAGGLDTDTQYF. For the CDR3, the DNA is TGTGCCAGCAGCTTAGTAGTCCTAGCGGGGGGGTTAGACACAGATACGCAGTATTTT.

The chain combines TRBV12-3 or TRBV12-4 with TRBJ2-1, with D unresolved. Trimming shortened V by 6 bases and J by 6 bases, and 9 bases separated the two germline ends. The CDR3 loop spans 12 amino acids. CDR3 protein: CASSPPGNEQFF. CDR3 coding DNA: TGTGCCAGCAGCCCTCCAGGCAATGAGCAGTTCTTC.

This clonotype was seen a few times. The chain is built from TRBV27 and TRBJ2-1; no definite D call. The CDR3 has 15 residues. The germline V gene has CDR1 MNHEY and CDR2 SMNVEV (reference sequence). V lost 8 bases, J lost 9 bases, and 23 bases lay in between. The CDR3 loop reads CASRNLLPLGSEQFF. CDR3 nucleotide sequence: TGTGCCAGCCGAAACCTTCTCCCCTTAGGTTCTGAGCAGTTCTTC.

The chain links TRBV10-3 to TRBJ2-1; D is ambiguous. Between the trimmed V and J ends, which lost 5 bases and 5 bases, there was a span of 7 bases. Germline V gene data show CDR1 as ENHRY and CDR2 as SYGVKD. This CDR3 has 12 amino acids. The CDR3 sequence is CAISSNNNEQFF. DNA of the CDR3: TGTGCCATCAGTTCAAACAACAATGAGCAGTTCTTC.

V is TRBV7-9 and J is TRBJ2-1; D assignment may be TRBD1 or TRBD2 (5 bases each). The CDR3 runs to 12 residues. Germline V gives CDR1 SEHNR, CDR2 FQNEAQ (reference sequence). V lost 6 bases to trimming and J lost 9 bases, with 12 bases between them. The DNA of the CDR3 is TGTGCCAGCAGGGGGGTCCCGAGTGAGCAGTTCTTC. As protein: CASRGVPSEQFF.

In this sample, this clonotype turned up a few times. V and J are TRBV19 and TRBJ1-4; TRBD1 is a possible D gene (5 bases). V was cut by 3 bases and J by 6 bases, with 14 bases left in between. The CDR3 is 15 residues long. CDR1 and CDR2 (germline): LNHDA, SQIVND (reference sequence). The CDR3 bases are TGTGCCAGTAGTATTCGGGGGGGACCCGATGAAAAACTGTTTTTT. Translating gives CASSIRGGPDEKLFF.

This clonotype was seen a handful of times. In DNA form, the CDR3 reads TGTGCCAGCAGTACCCCTGGGAGCGGGCCTTGGGATACGCAGTATTTT. It yields the protein CASSTPGSGPWDTQYF. This chain joins TRBV28 and TRBJ2-3, with D possibly TRBD2 on 6 matching bases. The V end lost 5 bases, the J end lost 6 bases, and 21 bases lay between the germline ends. This CDR3 region has 16 residues. Per germline, CDR1 MDHEN and CDR2 SYDVKM.